The rows below give T cell receptor beta chains drawn from one sample of a study of graft-versus-host responses after intestinal transplantation. Using immunoSEQ multiplex PCR, the repertoire was profiled, and TCRdb retains in-frame clones only, with some absent. Here the sample spans about 8,900 clones, 27% being singletons. This specimen consisted of alloreactive CD8+ T cells from a mixed lymphocyte reaction culture, obtained before transplantation. These receptor sequences come from a human patient who was an organ donor for intestinal transplantation. Both conserved end residues are part of each CDR3. The D gene is left open where the match is weak. The size entry is marked missing in some rows and otherwise reads once, few, many or a size class.

TRBV5-4	TRBJ2-7	TRBD1	.	CASSDAHRGPYEQYF	TGTGCCAGCAGCGATGCCCACAGGGGCCCCTACGAGCAGTACTTC
TRBV7-8	TRBJ2-7	.	medium-sized	CASSLEMGGSSYEQYF	TGTGCCAGCAGCTTAGAGATGGGGGGCTCATCCTACGAGCAGTACTTC
TRBV7-4	TRBJ2-7	TRBD2	few	CASIQGGKPTEQYF	TGTGCCAGCATTCAGGGAGGGAAGCCCACCGAGCAGTACTTC
TRBV4-1	TRBJ2-7	TRBD2	medium-sized	CASSQVLAGGNYEQYF	TGCGCCAGCAGCCAAGTCTTAGCGGGGGGCAACTACGAGCAGTACTTC
TRBV19	TRBJ2-1	TRBD1	.	CASRTGGNEQFF	TGTGCCAGTAGGACAGGGGGCAATGAGCAGTTCTTC
TRBV7-2	TRBJ1-1	.	.	CASSLSPGRDAFF	TGTGCCAGCAGCTTATCTCCGGGAAGGGATGCTTTCTTT
TRBV5-1	TRBJ2-7	TRBD2	.	CASSLTSGSYEQYF	TGCGCCAGCAGCTTGACTAGCGGGAGTTACGAGCAGTACTTC
TRBV4-3	TRBJ1-1	.	once	CASSQDRVRVTEAFF	TGCGCCAGCAGCCAAGACAGGGTCAGGGTCACTGAAGCTTTCTTT
TRBV5-6	TRBJ1-2	TRBD1	.	CASSLEVQGYSGYTF	TGTGCCAGCAGCTTGGAGGTACAGGGGTATTCTGGCTACACCTTC
TRBV6-6	TRBJ2-7	.	many	CASTPGVTYEQYF	TGTGCCAGCACTCCGGGGGTAACCTACGAGCAGTACTTC
TRBV9	TRBJ2-5	.	.	CASSIADRTQETQYF	TGTGCCAGCAGCATCGCGGACAGAACACAAGAGACCCAGTACTTC
TRBV5-8	TRBJ2-1	TRBD2	medium-sized	CASSLRTSGRAGYNEQFF	TGTGCCAGCAGCTTGAGGACTAGCGGGAGGGCCGGCTACAATGAGCAGTTCTTC
TRBV5-5	TRBJ2-7	TRBD1	.	CASSLEGAQYEQYF	TGTGCCAGCAGCTTGGAGGGGGCGCAGTACGAGCAGTACTTC
TRBV29-1	TRBJ1-3	.	few	CSGMTGFDGNTIYF	TGCAGCGGTATGACAGGCTTTGATGGAAACACCATATATTTT
TRBV28	TRBJ2-5	.	.	CASSLNSLETQYF	TGTGCCAGCAGTTTAAACAGCCTAGAGACCCAGTACTTC
TRBV6-8	TRBJ1-1	.	few	CASSYPGNTEAFF	TGTGCCAGCAGTTACCCAGGAAACACTGAAGCTTTCTTT
TRBV7-6	TRBJ2-1	.	.	CASSLGGGGSYNEQFF	TGTGCCAGCAGCTTAGGGGGAGGGGGCTCCTACAATGAGCAGTTCTTC
TRBV7-6	TRBJ1-1	.	.	CASSPLTEAFF	TGTGCCAGCAGCCCTCTCACGGAAGCTTTCTTT
TRBV7-9	TRBJ2-5	TRBD2	.	CASRQAGAIEMAQYF	TGTGCCAGCAGGCAAGCGGGGGCAATCGAAATGGCCCAGTACTTC
TRBV7-6	TRBJ2-7	TRBD2	.	CASSLGGGYEQYF	TGTGCCAGCAGCTTGGGCGGGGGCTACGAGCAGTACTTC
TRBV4-1	TRBJ2-7	TRBD1	.	CASSQDPGQGVYEQYF	TGCGCCAGCAGCCAAGACCCGGGACAGGGGGTCTACGAGCAGTACTTC
TRBV29-1	TRBJ1-2	TRBD1	medium-sized	CSVEADDRGIYGYTF	TGCAGCGTTGAAGCCGACGACAGGGGGATCTATGGCTACACCTTC
TRBV4-3	TRBJ2-1	TRBD2	.	CASSQELAGGRDEQFF	TGCGCCAGCAGCCAGGAACTAGCGGGAGGGCGGGATGAGCAGTTCTTC
TRBV30	TRBJ2-7	.	.	CAWSGGTGLWQYF	TGTGCCTGGAGTGGTGGGACTGGGCTTTGGCAGTACTTC
TRBV11-3	TRBJ2-7	.	few	CASSYGTSNYEQYF	TGTGCCAGCAGCTACGGGACGAGTAACTACGAGCAGTACTTC
TRBV29-1	TRBJ1-2	.	.	CSAFELLYGYTF	TGCAGCGCCTTCGAGCTCCTCTATGGCTACACCTTC
TRBV6-6	TRBJ2-2	TRBD2	.	CASSYSSGRATGELFF	TGTGCCAGCAGTTACTCTAGCGGGAGGGCCACCGGGGAGCTGTTTTTT
TRBV5-1	TRBJ2-3	.	.	CASSSFQDPADTQYF	TGTGCCAGCAGCTCCTTCCAAGATCCCGCAGATACGCAGTATTTT
TRBV10-2	TRBJ1-1	.	few	CASRTNTEAFF	TGCGCCAGCAGGACTAACACTGAAGCTTTCTTT
TRBV5-1	TRBJ2-3	TRBD2	medium-sized	CASSLGGGADTQYF	TGCGCCAGCAGCTTGGGCGGGGGGGCCGATACGCAGTATTTT
TRBV4-1	TRBJ2-3	TRBD2	few	CASSQERGGSGMTDTQYF	TGCGCCAGCAGCCAAGAGCGGGGGGGCTCGGGGATGACAGATACGCAGTATTTT
TRBV5-4	TRBJ2-7	.	.	CASSRPLGAGVSYEQYF	TGTGCCAGCAGCAGGCCCTTGGGGGCGGGAGTATCCTACGAGCAGTACTTC
TRBV19	TRBJ2-2	.	.	CASTRAGELFF	TGTGCCAGTACGAGGGCCGGGGAGCTGTTTTTT
TRBV5-4	TRBJ1-2	.	.	CASSLIGTYNYGYTF	TGTGCCAGCAGCTTGATTGGGACCTATAACTATGGCTACACCTTC
TRBV19	TRBJ2-7	TRBD1	.	CASRNRDRAYEQYF	TGTGCCAGCAGGAACCGGGACAGGGCCTACGAGCAGTACTTC
TRBV2	TRBJ2-7	.	.	CARSRTDSYEQYF	TGTGCCAGAAGTCGGACAGACTCCTACGAGCAGTACTTC
TRBV4-1	TRBJ2-5	TRBD2	few	CASSLLAGEETQYF	TGCGCCAGCAGCCTTCTAGCGGGAGAAGAGACCCAGTACTTC